One sample yielded the 32 T cell receptor beta chains listed below, sequenced in a study of OX40 agonist ivuxolimab in advanced cancers. Repertoires were generated with immunoSEQ multiplex PCR, while TCRdb's copy carries only in-frame clones and drops some. The sample holds around 15,000 clones, 50% to 75% seen once. This sample comprised CD4+ or CD8+ T cells sorted from blood, obtained in a trial of the OX40 agonist ivuxolimab. These TCRs come from an adult with an advanced solid tumor such as melanoma, head and neck, liver or kidney cancer.

The chain combines TRBV5-1 with TRBJ2-2; D gene unclear. With 0 bases removed from V and 4 bases from J, the gap between germline ends came to 4 bases. Germline V CDR1 and CDR2: SGHRS, YFSETQ. CDR3 size: 13 residues. CDR3 loop: CASSLVGTGELFF. The CDR3 region has the DNA TGCGCCAGCAGCTTGGTCGGCACCGGGGAGCTGTTTTTT. The variable domain in full, with the rest retrieved from reference TRBV5-1 and TRBJ2-2, is KAGVTQTPRYLIKTRGQQVTLSCSPISGHRSVSWYQQTPGQGLQFLFEYFSETQRNKGNFPGRFSGRQFSNSRSEMNVSTLELGDSALYLCASSLVGTGELFFGEGSRLTVL.

The chain has TRBV5-1 and TRBJ1-1; D ambiguous. The CDR3 extends over 14 amino acids. The germline V gene has CDR1 SGHRS and CDR2 YFSETQ. V was trimmed by 2 bases and J by 1 base, leaving 9 bases between them. The CDR3 DNA reads TGCGCCAGCAGCTTTCGGCGGACGAACACTGAAGCTTTCTTT. It is translated as CASSFRRTNTEAFF.

This chain uses TRBV27 with TRBJ1-3; D unresolved. This CDR3 has 14 amino acids. In germline, CDR1 is MNHEY, CDR2 SMNVEV (reference sequence). The V and J ends lost 5 bases and 2 bases respectively, with 10 bases between them. CDR3 DNA: TGTGCCAGCAGTCCGGTGGGTCCTGGAAACACCATATATTTT. Translating gives CASSPVGPGNTIYF.

The chain links TRBV9 to TRBJ1-2; 7 positions match TRBD1. This CDR3 contains 16 residues. V gave up 3 bases and J gave up 5 bases; unmatched junction bases: 13. Germline assignment: CDR1 SGDLS and CDR2 YYNGEE. The CDR3 DNA sequence: TGTGCCAGCAGCGCCGCCCGGGACAGCGTCAGTTATGGCTACACCTTC. It yields the protein CASSAARDSVSYGYTF.

This chain uses TRBV7-9 with TRBJ2-7, with D unclear. This CDR3 spans 13 amino acids. Germline assignment: CDR1 SEHNR and CDR2 FQNEAQ (reference sequence). V was pared by 4 bases and J by 2 bases, with 9 bases between. Here the CDR3 reads CASSSGFTYEQYF. The CDR3 DNA is TGTGCCAGCAGCTCCGGGTTTACCTACGAGCAGTACTTC.

The rearrangement joins TRBV11-2 to TRBJ2-1, with 7 bases aligning to TRBD2. Germline V gene sequence: CDR1 SGHAT, CDR2 FQNNGV. The V gene end was trimmed by 1 base and the J gene end by 0 bases; junction bases not matched to a gene: 3. CDR3 size: 16 residues. The CDR3 region is CASSLGGGSSYNEQFF. CDR3 nucleotides: TGTGCCAGCAGCTTAGGCGGCGGGAGCTCCTACAATGAGCAGTTCTTC.

The chain recombines TRBV19 with TRBJ1-3, with D unclear. V dropped 8 bases and J dropped 3 bases, with 11 bases sitting between them. The CDR3 contains 13 residues. Germline loops: CDR1 LNHDA, CDR2 SQIVND (reference sequence). CDR3 sequence (DNA): TGTGCCAGTGGCGTGGTAGGTGGAAACACCATATATTTT. Protein: CASGVVGGNTIYF.

The CDR3 sequence is CASSLGGTYEQYF. CDR3 sequence (DNA): TGTGCCAGCAGCTTAGGTGGCACCTACGAGCAGTACTTC. The rearrangement uses TRBV7-2 and TRBJ2-7; D not resolved. Trimming cost V 1 base and J 2 bases, with 6 bases left between them. The CDR3 is 13 amino acids. CDR1 and CDR2 from the germline V gene are SGHTA and FQGNSA.

This chain links TRBV5-6 with TRBJ1-1; D is ambiguous. Germline lookup yields CDR1 SGHDT and CDR2 YYEEEE. V was clipped by 3 bases and J by 1 base, with 7 bases between them. This CDR3 is 13 amino acids long. The CDR3 DNA reads as TGTGCCAGCAGCTACGGGCCGAACACTGAAGCTTTCTTT. Translating it yields CASSYGPNTEAFF.

The V and J genes are TRBV7-6 and TRBJ2-1; no clear D. V was shortened by 0 bases and J by 7 bases, with 13 bases between the two germline ends. Germline CDR1 reads SGHVS; CDR2 reads FNYEAQ. The CDR3 is made up of 15 amino acids. In nucleotides, the CDR3 is TGTGCCAGCAGCTTAGCCTCCCTCTCTTATAATGAGCAGTTCTTC. Its translation is CASSLASLSYNEQFF.

The chain joins TRBV19 to TRBJ2-5; D is uncertain. This CDR3 region has 13 residues. Germline values: CDR1 LNHDA, CDR2 SQIVND (reference sequence). Between the trimmed V and J ends, which lost 3 bases and 1 base, there was a span of 6 bases. CDR3 residues: CASSIVSQETQYF. The DNA for the CDR3 is TGTGCCAGTAGTATTGTCAGCCAAGAGACCCAGTACTTC.

The V call is TRBV27, the J call TRBJ2-2, with D hard to call. In germline, CDR1 is MNHEY, CDR2 SMNVEV (reference sequence). The CDR3 has 14 amino acids. Trimming shortened V by 7 bases and J by 0 bases, and 9 bases separated the two germline ends. The CDR3 here is CASMVGTNTGELFF. The DNA for the CDR3 is TGTGCCAGCATGGTTGGAACGAACACCGGGGAGCTGTTTTTT.

Written as DNA, the CDR3 is TGTGCCAGCAGCCAATGGGATCGGCAGGAAGCTTTCTTT. Translated: CASSQWDRQEAFF. This rearrangement joins TRBV4-2 to TRBJ1-1; D not resolved. The V gene lost 2 bases and the J gene lost 8 bases, with 12 bases spanning the gap. The CDR3 is 13 residues long. Germline V gene lookup returns CDR1 LGHNA and CDR2 YNFKEQ.

V gene TRBV6-5 combines with J gene TRBJ2-7, with 7 bases aligning to TRBD2. From germline, CDR1 is MNHEY and CDR2 SVGAGI. V shed 6 bases and J 7 bases; nucleotides not matched to a gene: 3. This CDR3 has 11 residues. CDR3 sequence (DNA): TGTGCCAGCAGCGTGGGGGGGGAGCAGTACTTC. As protein: CASSVGGEQYF.

The gene calls are TRBV6-6 and TRBJ1-2; 7 bases are a match to TRBD1. J lost 3 bases, V lost 4 bases, and 2 bases had no gene match. The V gene's germline CDR1 is MNHNY and CDR2 SVGAGI (reference sequence). This CDR3 is 13 amino acids long. DNA of the CDR3: TGTGCCAGCAGTTCGCAGGGGGACTATGGCTACACCTTC. The encoded protein is CASSSQGDYGYTF.

The chain couples TRBV5-6 to TRBJ2-7; no definite D call. V was pared by 0 bases and J by 1 base, with 8 bases between. The germline V gene encodes CDR1 SGHDT and CDR2 YYEEEE. This CDR3 contains 14 residues. The CDR3 protein is CASSLGFSSYEQYF. In DNA form, the CDR3 reads TGTGCCAGCAGCTTGGGCTTTTCGTCCTACGAGCAGTACTTC.

The chain has TRBV19 and TRBJ2-3; 8 bases are a match to TRBD2. Trimming took 3 bases from V and 4 from J; bases not matched to a gene: 6. CDR1 is LNHDA, CDR2 SQIVND, per germline (reference sequence). This CDR3 spans 15 amino acids. The CDR3 is CASSIGGAQSDTQYF. The CDR3 DNA follows: TGTGCCAGTAGTATCGGGGGGGCTCAGTCAGATACGCAGTATTTT.

This clone is medium-sized within its sample. The junction departs from the called germline gene at one end, perhaps through a read error. The chain has TRBV28 and TRBJ1-6, with 8 nucleotides matching TRBD1. The CDR3 consists of 12 residues. Germline lookup yields CDR1 MDHEN and CDR2 SYDVKM. CDR3 region: CAGRGRNSPLHF. CDR3 DNA: TGTGCCGGCAGGGGGCGTAATTCACCCCTCCACTTT.

This clone was recorded a few times. V usage is TRBV6-6 and J usage is TRBJ2-3; no clear D gene. Per the germline V gene, CDR1 is MNHNY and CDR2 is SVGAGI (reference sequence). The V gene lost 11 bases and the J gene lost 6 bases, with 12 bases spanning the gap. The CDR3 consists of 11 residues. The chain's CDR3 is CAASLGDTQYF. The CDR3 region has the DNA TGTGCCGCTTCCCTGGGGGATACGCAGTATTTT.

This clone has more than one count but fewer than ten. The chain recombines TRBV2 with TRBJ1-4; D ambiguous. Germline V gene data show CDR1 as SNHLY and CDR2 as FYNNEI. The CDR3 spans 14 residues. Trimming removed 7 bases at V and 2 bases at J, with 11 bases between. The CDR3 coding sequence is TGTGCCAGCATTACTAGACCTACTAATGAAAAACTGTTTTTT. Protein: CASITRPTNEKLFF.

The rearrangement links TRBV6-5 to TRBJ1-6, with TRBD1 matching 8 bases. The CDR3 loop spans 12 amino acids. V dropped 4 bases and J dropped 16; count of bases not matched to a gene: 6. The germline gives CDR1 MNHEY, CDR2 SVGAGI. CDR3 nucleotide sequence: TGTGCCAGCAGTTTCCCCGGACAGGGTCTCCACTTT. Amino acid sequence: CASSFPGQGLHF.

This clone is medium-sized by share. The CDR3 loop is CASSERRGISGNTIYF. DNA for the CDR3: TGCGCCAGCAGCGAACGACGGGGGATCTCTGGAAACACCATATATTTT. The chain combines TRBV5-1 with TRBJ1-3, with D perhaps TRBD1 (5 bases). The CDR3 runs 16 residues. The V end lost 4 bases, the J end lost 0 bases, and 14 bases lay between the germline ends. The germline V gene encodes CDR1 SGHRS and CDR2 YFSETQ.

This chain joins TRBV7-9 and TRBJ2-7, with D perhaps matching TRBD2 (5 bases). Per the germline V gene, CDR1 is SEHNR and CDR2 is FQNEAQ (reference sequence). V was trimmed by 2 bases and J by 2 bases, leaving 7 bases between them. CDR3 length: 13 amino acids. The CDR3 loop is CASSLTGAYEQYF. CDR3 coding DNA: TGTGCCAGCAGCTTAACCGGGGCCTACGAGCAGTACTTC.

The chain uses TRBV6-6 and TRBJ2-1; TRBD2 matches 13 bases. From germline, CDR1 is MNHNY and CDR2 SVGAGI (reference sequence). The V and J ends lost 6 bases and 7 bases, in that order; junction bases with no gene match: 6. CDR3 size: 15 residues. CDR3 region: CASSPGTSGANEQFF. Written as DNA, the CDR3 is TGTGCCAGCAGCCCCGGGACTAGCGGGGCAAATGAGCAGTTCTTC.

This clone was recorded once. The chain recombines TRBV19 with TRBJ1-3, with D unresolved. CDR1 and CDR2 (germline): LNHDA, SQIVND (reference sequence). Deletions cut 6 bases from V and 0 bases from J, with 12 bases between. This CDR3 is 15 amino acids long. CDR3 sequence reads: CASSPNLRSGNTIYF. DNA for the CDR3: TGTGCCAGTAGCCCAAACCTGCGCTCTGGAAACACCATATATTTT.

The chain has TRBV28 and TRBJ2-7; the D is unclear. This CDR3 is 13 amino acids long. Trimming shortened V by 5 bases and J by 0 bases, and 8 bases separated the two germline ends. Germline CDR1 and CDR2: MDHEN and SYDVKM. CDR3 sequence (DNA): TGTGCCAGCAGTCACAGCAGCTCCTACGAGCAGTACTTC. Its protein is CASSHSSSYEQYF. Using reference TRBV28 and TRBJ2-7 for the parts outside the CDR3, the full variable domain is DVKVTQSSRYLVKRTGEKVFLECVQDMDHENMFWYRQDPGLGLRLIYFSYDVKMKEKGDIPEGYSVSREKKERFSLILESASTNQTSMYLCASSHSSSYEQYFGPGTRLTVT.

The chain is built from TRBV6-6 and TRBJ1-1; possibly TRBD1 for D (6 bases). Germline V gives CDR1 MNHNY, CDR2 SVGAGI (reference sequence). This CDR3 comprises 13 residues. The ends were cut back, 2 bases at V and 7 bases at J, with 11 bases in the middle. The CDR3 sequence is CASSYAQGIEAFF. The CDR3 bases are TGTGCCAGCAGTTACGCGCAGGGGATTGAAGCTTTCTTT.

This clone turned up a few times. J is TRBJ1-5 and V is TRBV2; D is ambiguous. Trimming pared 4 bases from V and 0 bases from J, leaving 7 bases between. This CDR3 comprises 14 residues. Looked up from germline, CDR1 is SNHLY and CDR2 is FYNNEI. CDR3 sequence: CASSVPDSNQPQHF. The CDR3 DNA reads as TGTGCCAGCAGTGTGCCAGATAGCAATCAGCCCCAGCATTTT.

This clone has more than one count but fewer than ten. V usage is TRBV19 and J usage is TRBJ2-7, with 8 nucleotides matching TRBD1. This CDR3 contains 15 residues. V gave up 6 bases and J gave up 0 bases; unmatched junction bases: 7. Germline assignment: CDR1 LNHDA and CDR2 SQIVND (reference sequence). In nucleotides, the CDR3 is TGTGCCAGTAGCCCTGGACAGGGAAGCTCCTACGAGCAGTACTTC. Translation gives CASSPGQGSSYEQYF.

The V call is TRBV28, the J call TRBJ2-5, with D perhaps assigned TRBD1 or TRBD2 (5 bases each). Germline lookup yields CDR1 MDHEN and CDR2 SYDVKM. V gave up 6 bases and J gave up 5 bases, with 10 bases separating them. This CDR3 has 12 residues. The CDR3 is CASRLEGETQYF. The CDR3 nucleotides read TGTGCCAGCAGGCTAGAGGGGGAGACCCAGTACTTC.

As concerns this clone: Mismatch with germline at one junction end may stem from a read error. The sample carries other DNA sequences with the same CDR3. The rearrangement joins TRBV2 to TRBJ2-7; D is perhaps TRBD2 (5 bases). There are 15 residues in the CDR3. Germline lookup yields CDR1 SNHLY and CDR2 FYNNEI. The CDR3 here is CASSPDRETYYEQYF. CDR3 bases: TGCGCCAGCAGCCCCGACCGGGAAACATACTACGAGCAGTACTTC.

The chain recombines TRBV19 with TRBJ1-5; no definite D call. Germline-derived CDR1 and CDR2 are LNHDA and SQIVND (reference sequence). The CDR3 consists of 16 residues. Trimming cost V 1 base and J 3 bases, with 13 bases left between them. This chain's CDR3 is CASSIVSTAPNQPQHF. The CDR3 nucleotides are TGTGCCAGTAGTATAGTATCCACAGCCCCCAATCAGCCCCAGCATTTT. Full variable domain (missing parts from reference TRBV19 and TRBJ1-5): DGGITQSPKYLFRKEGQNVTLSCEQNLNHDAMYWYRQDPGQGLRLIYYSQIVNDFQKGDIAEGYSVSREKKESFPLTVTSAQKNPTAFYLCASSIVSTAPNQPQHFGDGTRLSIL.